This paragraph covers one T cell receptor (beta chain) sequence. The record originates from a study of cytomegalovirus exposure and HLA in healthy donors. PCR primers comprised 60 Vbeta and 13 Jbeta primers. Some clones are missing from TCRdb's copy, which holds only in-frame ones; the method was immunoSEQ multiplex PCR. The repertoire includes approximately 170,000 clones, roughly 84% of them detected once, and about 1.2% sits in the top ten. The clonotype originates from a boy between 2 and 10 years old in good health and CMV-seronegative. The sample comprised PBMCs.

CDR3 residues: CASEGDRGYGYTF. The DNA of the CDR3 is TGCGCGTCCGAAGGGGACAGGGGCTACGGCTACACCTTC. The genes are TRBV10-1 and TRBJ1-2; 10 positions agree with TRBD1. Germline V CDR1 and CDR2: WNHNN, SYGVQD (reference sequence). The CDR3 extends over 13 amino acids.